The source of this T cell receptor (beta chain) is a study of blood T cell repertoires in COVID-19. At the level of the study: COVID-19 samples, acute and convalescent, were from the United States, Italy and Spain. PBMCs, B-cell-depleted T cells, or T cells were the source of the cDNA or gDNA that made up the material.

Germline V gene data show CDR1 as SGHVS and CDR2 as FQNEAQ. This CDR3 region has 14 residues. Trimming left V 2 bases short and J 3 bases short, with 11 bases between. This clone was detected a few times. Per the original methods: From reference gene primer amplification, estimates of nucleated cell counts were derived. Profiled with immunoSEQ multiplex PCR; TCRdb holds only in-frame clones, not every one. V, J and clone size are those of that table, while D and trimming were read from the DNA. The sample yields tens of thousands of clones, 65% to 85% seen once. The TCR originated in a man over 45 with active COVID-19. The J gene is TRBJ2-7, the V gene TRBV7-8; D is uncertain. The specimen sequenced was peripheral blood. CDR3 in DNA: TGTGCCAGCAGCTTACAGGCAACCCTCTACGAGCAGTACTTC. Translated, it gives CASSLQATLYEQYF. Full variable domain (missing parts from reference TRBV7-8 and TRBJ2-7): GAGVSQSPRYKVAKRGQDVALRCDPISGHVSLFWYQQALGQGPEFLTYFQNEAQLDKSGLPSDRFFAERPEGSVSTLKIQRTQQEDSAVYLCASSLQATLYEQYFGPGTRLTVT.